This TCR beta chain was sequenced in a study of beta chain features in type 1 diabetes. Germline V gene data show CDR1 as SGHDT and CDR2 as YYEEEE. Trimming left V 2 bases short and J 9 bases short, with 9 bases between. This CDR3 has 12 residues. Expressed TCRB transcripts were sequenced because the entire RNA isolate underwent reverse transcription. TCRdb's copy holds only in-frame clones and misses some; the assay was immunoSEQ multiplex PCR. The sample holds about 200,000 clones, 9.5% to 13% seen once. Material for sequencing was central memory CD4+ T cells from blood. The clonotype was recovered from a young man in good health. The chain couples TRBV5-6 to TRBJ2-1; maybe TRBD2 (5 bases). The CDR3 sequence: CASSLLEIEQFF. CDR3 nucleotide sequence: TGTGCCAGCAGCTTACTAGAGATTGAGCAGTTCTTC. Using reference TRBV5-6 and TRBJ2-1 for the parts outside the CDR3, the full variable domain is DAGVTQSPTHLIKTRGQQVTLRCSPKSGHDTVSWYQQALGQGPQFIFQYYEEEERQRGNFPDRFSGHQFPNYSSELNVNALLLGDSALYLCASSLLEIEQFFGPGTRLTVL.